Here is one T cell receptor (beta chain) with its context. The antigen is undetermined. The data stem from a study of T cell repertoires in cytomegalovirus infection. MiXCR, run by TCRdb on the reads, gives a single entry per CDR3 protein. Of roughly 720,000 distinct CDR3 sequences in the sample, 35% are singletons; the top ten hold around 2.8%. The CDR3 runs 15 residues. The germline CDR1 and CDR2 sequences are KGHSH and LQKENI. V was pared by 1 base and J by 9 bases, with 4 bases of the junction left unmatched. Study-wide findings and caveats: The study found HLA-C-restricted CMV-specific TCR beta clonotypes dominating the ex vivo response.

Sequencing used PBMCs. The J gene is TRBJ1-6, the V gene TRBV18, with 9 bases lining up with TRBD1. The TCR was taken from a human donor in good health (CMV status not recorded). Some clones in this sample may be carry-over from other donors' samples. CDR3 loop: CASSPQRDRASPLHF. The CDR3 region has the DNA TGTGCCAGCTCACCACAACGGGACAGGGCTTCACCCCTCCACTTT. The full variable domain, in which reference TRBV18 and TRBJ1-6 provide the parts outside the CDR3, is NAGVMQNPRHLVRRRGQEARLRCSPMKGHSHVYWYRQLPEEGLKFMVYLQKENIIDESGMPKERFSAEFPKEGPSILRIQQVVRGDSAAYFCASSPQRDRASPLHFGNGTRLTVT.